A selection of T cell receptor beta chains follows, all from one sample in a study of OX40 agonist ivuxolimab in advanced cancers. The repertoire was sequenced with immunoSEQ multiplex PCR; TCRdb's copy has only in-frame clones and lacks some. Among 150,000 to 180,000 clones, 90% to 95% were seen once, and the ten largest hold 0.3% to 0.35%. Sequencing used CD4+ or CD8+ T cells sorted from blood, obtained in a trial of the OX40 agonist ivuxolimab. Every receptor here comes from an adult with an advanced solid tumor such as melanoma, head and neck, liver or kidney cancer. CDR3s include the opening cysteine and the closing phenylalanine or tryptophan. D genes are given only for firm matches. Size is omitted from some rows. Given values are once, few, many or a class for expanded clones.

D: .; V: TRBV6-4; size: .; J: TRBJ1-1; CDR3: CASSTGAYTEAFF; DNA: TGTGCCAGCAGTACGGGGGCTTACACTGAAGCTTTCTTT
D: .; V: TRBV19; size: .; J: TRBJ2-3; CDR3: CASRRPGTSTDTQYF; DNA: TGTGCCAGTAGACGGCCCGGGACAAGCACAGATACGCAGTATTTT
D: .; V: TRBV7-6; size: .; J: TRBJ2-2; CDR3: CASSSPGLRSGELFF; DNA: TGTGCCAGCAGCTCACCGGGCCTCAGGTCCGGGGAGCTGTTTTTT
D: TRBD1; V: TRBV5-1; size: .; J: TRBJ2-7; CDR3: CASSLGTVTYEQYF; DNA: TGCGCCAGCAGCTTAGGGACAGTAACCTACGAGCAGTACTTC
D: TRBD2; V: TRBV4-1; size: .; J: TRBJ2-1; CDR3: CASRYGTGRALGNEQFF; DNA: TGCGCCAGCAGGTACGGGACCGGGAGGGCCTTGGGGAATGAGCAGTTCTTC
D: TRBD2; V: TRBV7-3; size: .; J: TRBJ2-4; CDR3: CASSLGGSNAQDIQYF; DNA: TGTGCCAGCAGCTTAGGCGGGAGTAACGCCCAGGACATTCAGTACTTC
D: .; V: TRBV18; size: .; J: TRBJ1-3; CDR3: CASSPWDTGSGNTIYF; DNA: TGTGCCAGCTCACCTTGGGACACCGGCTCTGGAAACACCATATATTTT
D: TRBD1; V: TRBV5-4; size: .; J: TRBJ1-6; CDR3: CASSQGRGERAPLHF; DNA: TGTGCCAGCAGCCAGGGCAGGGGGGAAAGGGCACCCCTCCACTTT
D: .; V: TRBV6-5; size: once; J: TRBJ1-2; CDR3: CASRGRLYGYTF; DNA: TGTGCCAGCAGGGGACGGCTCTATGGCTACACCTTC
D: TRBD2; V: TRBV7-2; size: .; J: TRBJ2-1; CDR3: CASSLSGVNEQFF; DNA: TGTGCCAGCAGCTTAAGCGGGGTCAATGAGCAGTTCTTC
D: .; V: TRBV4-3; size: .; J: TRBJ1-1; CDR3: CASSRTGTSNTEAFF; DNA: TGCGCCAGCAGCCGAACCGGGACATCGAACACTGAAGCTTTCTTT
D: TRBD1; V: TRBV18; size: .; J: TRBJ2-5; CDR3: CASSPGTGDSETQYF; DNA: TGTGCCAGCTCTCCCGGGACAGGGGATTCGGAGACCCAGTACTTC
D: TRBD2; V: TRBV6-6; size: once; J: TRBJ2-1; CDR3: CASSPPTSGGADEQFF; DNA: TGTGCCAGCAGCCCCCCGACTAGCGGGGGGGCGGATGAGCAGTTCTTC
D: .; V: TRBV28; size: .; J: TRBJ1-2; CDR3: CASNAPEGDVEFLGYTF; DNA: TGTGCCAGCAACGCACCAGAGGGAGACGTCGAATTCCTTGGCTACACCTTC